These T cell receptor beta chains were read from a single sample in a study of CD8+CD57+ T cells in acquired aplastic anemia. In TCRdb, the reads were re-called with MiXCR into one record per CDR3 protein. Of 190,000 or so distinct CDR3 sequences listed, less than 60% are singletons. The source material was sorted CD4+, CD8+, or CD8+CD57+ T cells (not recorded which) from PBMCs. These receptors were collected from a human donor with aplastic anemia. The CDR3 runs from the conserved cysteine through the conserved F or W. The D gene is left open where the match is weak. A clone size is listed for some rows: how often the clone was seen (once, few, many), or a class if it is expanded.

size	V	D	J	DNA	CDR3
-	TRBV4-2	TRBD2	TRBJ2-3	TGTGCCAGCAGAGCCCGGACTAGCGGGAGACGGGATACGCAGTATTTT	CASRARTSGRRDTQYF
-	TRBV7-9	-	TRBJ1-2	TGTGCCAGCAGCTTAGGGCAGGGGCCAAACTATGGCTACAGCTTC	CASSLGQGPNYGYSF
many	TRBV7-8	-	TRBJ1-2	TGTGCCAACAGCTTAACAGGCCTGGCGGGAGGCTACACCTTC	CANSLTGLAGGYTF
-	TRBV7-2	-	TRBJ2-7	TGTGCCAGCAGCTTAGCGCTAGGCAGACGCGAGCAGTACTTC	CASSLALGRREQYF
-	TRBV29-1	-	TRBJ2-1	TGCAGCGTTGAGGTCTGGGACGGATCCTACAATGAGCAGTTCTTC	CSVEVWDGSYNEQFF
few	TRBV7-2	TRBD2	TRBJ2-5	TGTGCCAGCAGCCTAACTAGCGACCAAGAGACCCAGTACTTC	CASSLTSDQETQYF
-	TRBV10-2	-	TRBJ2-3	TGCGCCAGCAGTGACACAGGAGTCGGCACAGATACGCAGTATTTT	CASSDTGVGTDTQYF
many	TRBV20-1	TRBD1	TRBJ1-4	TGCAGTGCTAGCTTGAGGCAGGGGGCTAGGGAAAAACTGTTTTTT	CSASLRQGAREKLFF
few	TRBV20-1	-	TRBJ2-7	TGCAGTGCTAGCGGGGCACGCGGGTTCTCCTACGAGCAGTACTTC	CSASGARGFSYEQYF
many	TRBV24-1	TRBD1	TRBJ1-4	TGTGCCACCAGTGCCACCGGGACAGCTAATGAAAAACTGTTTTTT	CATSATGTANEKLFF
-	TRBV9	-	TRBJ2-1	TGTGCCAGCAGCGTGAGTAGCGGCAATGAGCAGTTCTTC	CASSVSSGNEQFF
-	TRBV14	TRBD1	TRBJ1-6	TGTGCCAGCAGCCTCAGGACAGGGGAGAATTCACCCCTCCACTTT	CASSLRTGENSPLHF
-	TRBV6-2/TRBV6-3	TRBD1	TRBJ1-5	TGTGCCAGCAACGACAGGGGTAGCAATCAGCCCCAGCATTTT	CASNDRGSNQPQHF
-	TRBV10-3	-	TRBJ2-2	TGTGCCATCAGTGAGGGGATAAACACCGGGGAGCTGTTTTTT	CAISEGINTGELFF
-	TRBV24-1	TRBD1	TRBJ2-2	TGTGCCACCAGTGATGTCCCCGGGACAGGGGGCGTCGGGGAGCTGTTTTTT	CATSDVPGTGGVGELFF
many	TRBV7-9	-	TRBJ1-6	TGTGCCAGCAGCTTAGGACTTCAGCCCCTCCACTTT	CASSLGLQPLHF
-	TRBV19	TRBD1	TRBJ2-4	TGTGCCAGTAGTATTCGGGACAGCAACGCTTATAGCAAAAACATTCAGTACTTC	CASSIRDSNAYSKNIQYF